Listed below are T cell receptor beta chains from one sample, sequenced in a study of T cell responses to AZD1222 COVID-19 vaccine. Measured with immunoSEQ multiplex PCR; TCRdb has only the in-frame clones, and not every one. This table holds approximately 110,000 clones, roughly 88% found once. This material consisted of peripheral blood, taken on day 0 of AZD1222 vaccination. These receptors were taken from an adult in good health. CDR3s include the opening cysteine and the closing phenylalanine or tryptophan. A D gene is named only where the DNA matches it firmly. Size values are once, few and many counts, or a class for expanded clones, and some rows have none.

D gene: TRBD2
J gene: TRBJ2-1
V gene: TRBV11-2
clone size: NA
CDR3 protein: CASSSGLRGEQFF
CDR3 DNA: TGTGCCAGCAGCTCGGGACTACGCGGTGAGCAGTTCTTC

D gene: NA
J gene: TRBJ1-5
V gene: TRBV10-3
clone size: NA
CDR3 protein: CAISETKGGGQPQHF
CDR3 DNA: TGTGCCATCAGTGAAACAAAGGGTGGAGGTCAGCCCCAGCATTTT

D gene: NA
J gene: TRBJ1-1
V gene: TRBV24-1
clone size: few
CDR3 protein: CATISGGHTEAFF
CDR3 DNA: TGTGCCACCATTTCGGGGGGGCACACTGAAGCTTTCTTT

D gene: NA
J gene: TRBJ1-1
V gene: TRBV5-4
clone size: NA
CDR3 protein: CASSAQGGETEAFF
CDR3 DNA: TGTGCCAGCAGCGCACAGGGAGGGGAGACTGAAGCTTTCTTT

D gene: TRBD1
J gene: TRBJ1-2
V gene: TRBV5-4
clone size: NA
CDR3 protein: CASSLGGQGYGYTF
CDR3 DNA: TGTGCCAGCAGCTTGGGTGGACAGGGCTATGGCTACACCTTC

D gene: NA
J gene: TRBJ1-3
V gene: TRBV18
clone size: NA
CDR3 protein: CASSPQGNALGNTIYF
CDR3 DNA: TGTGCCAGCTCACCCCAGGGAAATGCTTTGGGAAACACCATATATTTT

D gene: NA
J gene: TRBJ2-1
V gene: TRBV27
clone size: NA
CDR3 protein: CASSLFGDNYNEQFF
CDR3 DNA: TGTGCCAGCAGTTTATTCGGTGACAACTACAATGAGCAGTTCTTC

D gene: TRBD1
J gene: TRBJ1-3
V gene: TRBV3-1/TRBV3-2
clone size: once
CDR3 protein: CASSQATGGYTIYF
CDR3 DNA: TGTGCCAGCAGCCAGGCGACAGGGGGTTACACCATATATTTT

D gene: NA
J gene: TRBJ1-6
V gene: TRBV11-3
clone size: few
CDR3 protein: CASSRSRSAPLHF
CDR3 DNA: TGTGCCAGCAGCCGGAGTCGATCGGCACCCCTCCACTTT

D gene: TRBD1
J gene: TRBJ1-1
V gene: TRBV5-1
clone size: once
CDR3 protein: CASSLGTGNTEAFF
CDR3 DNA: TGCGCCAGCAGCTTAGGGACAGGGAACACTGAAGCTTTCTTT

D gene: TRBD1
J gene: TRBJ2-7
V gene: TRBV27
clone size: NA
CDR3 protein: CASSFTGQVSSYEQYF
CDR3 DNA: TGTGCCAGCAGTTTCACGGGACAGGTTAGCTCCTACGAGCAGTACTTC

D gene: NA
J gene: TRBJ1-2
V gene: TRBV5-1
clone size: NA
CDR3 protein: CASSPLPTASLGYTF
CDR3 DNA: TGCGCCAGCAGTCCACTCCCAACGGCGAGTCTTGGCTACACCTTC

D gene: TRBD1
J gene: TRBJ1-2
V gene: TRBV7-8
clone size: NA
CDR3 protein: CASSPDAGGYYGYTF
CDR3 DNA: TGTGCCAGCAGTCCGGACGCAGGGGGGTACTATGGCTACACCTTC

D gene: TRBD1
J gene: TRBJ2-5
V gene: TRBV15
clone size: NA
CDR3 protein: CATSRDSTGAAETQYF
CDR3 DNA: TGTGCCACCAGCAGAGATTCAACAGGGGCTGCGGAGACCCAGTACTTC

D gene: NA
J gene: TRBJ1-6
V gene: TRBV19
clone size: few
CDR3 protein: CASSTLPPSPLHF
CDR3 DNA: TGTGCCAGTAGTACCCTACCTCCCTCACCCCTCCACTTT

D gene: NA
J gene: TRBJ2-3
V gene: TRBV9
clone size: NA
CDR3 protein: CASSPMGPGIGTQYF
CDR3 DNA: TGTGCCAGCAGCCCCATGGGCCCCGGGATCGGTACGCAGTATTTT

D gene: TRBD1
J gene: TRBJ1-2
V gene: TRBV4-3
clone size: NA
CDR3 protein: CASSPGTGGVYGYTF
CDR3 DNA: TGCGCCAGCAGCCCTGGGACAGGGGGAGTCTATGGCTACACCTTC

D gene: TRBD2
J gene: TRBJ2-3
V gene: TRBV29-1
clone size: once
CDR3 protein: CSVEAGLAGADTQYF
CDR3 DNA: TGCAGCGTTGAAGCGGGACTAGCGGGAGCAGATACGCAGTATTTT

D gene: TRBD1
J gene: TRBJ2-7
V gene: TRBV5-1
clone size: NA
CDR3 protein: CASSGTGVSYEQYF
CDR3 DNA: TGCGCCAGCAGCGGGACAGGGGTTTCCTACGAGCAGTACTTC

D gene: TRBD2
J gene: TRBJ2-3
V gene: TRBV7-2
clone size: NA
CDR3 protein: CASSLARGGDTQYF
CDR3 DNA: TGTGCCAGCAGCTTAGCCCGGGGGGGAGATACGCAGTATTTT

D gene: NA
J gene: TRBJ1-2
V gene: TRBV7-9
clone size: NA
CDR3 protein: CASSLELSGARGSF
CDR3 DNA: TGTGCCAGCAGCTTAGAACTCTCGGGGGCCCGGGGCTCCTTC

D gene: NA
J gene: TRBJ2-7
V gene: TRBV6-2/TRBV6-3
clone size: NA
CDR3 protein: CASSYLGFSSYEQYF
CDR3 DNA: TGTGCCAGCAGTTACTTGGGTTTCAGCTCCTACGAGCAGTACTTC

D gene: NA
J gene: TRBJ1-6
V gene: TRBV19
clone size: NA
CDR3 protein: CASSISTENSPLHF
CDR3 DNA: TGTGCCAGTAGTATCTCGACAGAAAATTCACCCCTCCACTTT

D gene: NA
J gene: TRBJ1-2
V gene: TRBV12-3/TRBV12-4
clone size: NA
CDR3 protein: CAGYRLGGYTF
CDR3 DNA: TGTGCCGGGTACCGACTTGGTGGCTACACCTTC

D gene: NA
J gene: TRBJ1-6
V gene: TRBV19
clone size: NA
CDR3 protein: CASSIAGINSPLHF
CDR3 DNA: TGTGCCAGTAGTATAGCAGGGATTAATTCACCCCTCCACTTT

D gene: NA
J gene: TRBJ1-1
V gene: TRBV28
clone size: NA
CDR3 protein: CASSFRGPLEAFF
CDR3 DNA: TGTGCCAGCAGTTTTCGCGGCCCCCTTGAAGCTTTCTTT

D gene: NA
J gene: TRBJ2-7
V gene: TRBV30
clone size: NA
CDR3 protein: CAWSVLRGNEQYF
CDR3 DNA: TGTGCCTGGAGTGTGCTCAGGGGAAACGAGCAGTACTTC

D gene: NA
J gene: TRBJ2-3
V gene: TRBV9
clone size: NA
CDR3 protein: CASSALRTSTDTQYF
CDR3 DNA: TGTGCCAGCAGCGCCCTGAGGACTAGCACAGATACGCAGTATTTT

D gene: TRBD1
J gene: TRBJ2-3
V gene: TRBV7-9
clone size: NA
CDR3 protein: CASSRRDRSSTDTQYF
CDR3 DNA: TGTGCCAGCAGCCGTCGGGACAGGTCCTCCACAGATACGCAGTATTTT

D gene: TRBD1
J gene: TRBJ1-2
V gene: TRBV5-4
clone size: NA
CDR3 protein: CASRDRASLYGYTF
CDR3 DNA: TGTGCCAGCAGGGACAGGGCATCTCTCTATGGCTACACCTTC

D gene: TRBD2
J gene: TRBJ2-1
V gene: TRBV18
clone size: NA
CDR3 protein: CASSPKRLAGRLNEQFF
CDR3 DNA: TGTGCCAGCTCACCAAAGAGACTAGCGGGGCGCCTCAATGAGCAGTTCTTC

D gene: NA
J gene: TRBJ1-2
V gene: TRBV7-2
clone size: NA
CDR3 protein: CASSLTGPSGYTF
CDR3 DNA: TGTGCCAGCAGCTTGACAGGACCTAGTGGCTACACCTTC

D gene: NA
J gene: TRBJ2-5
V gene: TRBV5-4
clone size: NA
CDR3 protein: CASSGAGTQYF
CDR3 DNA: TGTGCCAGCAGCGGGGCTGGGACCCAGTACTTC

D gene: TRBD2
J gene: TRBJ2-3
V gene: TRBV7-6
clone size: NA
CDR3 protein: CASSLLAGGKVDTQYF
CDR3 DNA: TGTGCCAGCAGCTTACTAGCGGGGGGGAAGGTAGATACGCAGTATTTT

D gene: TRBD2
J gene: TRBJ2-7
V gene: TRBV6-6
clone size: NA
CDR3 protein: CASSRASGGARGFNEQYF
CDR3 DNA: TGTGCCAGCAGCCGAGCTAGCGGGGGGGCCCGGGGGTTTAACGAGCAGTACTTC

D gene: NA
J gene: TRBJ1-2
V gene: TRBV7-8
clone size: NA
CDR3 protein: CASSLVGDGYTF
CDR3 DNA: TGTGCCAGCAGCTTAGTAGGGGATGGCTACACCTTC

D gene: TRBD2
J gene: TRBJ2-2
V gene: TRBV24-1
clone size: NA
CDR3 protein: CATSASGRRGSGELFF
CDR3 DNA: TGTGCCACCAGTGCTAGCGGGAGGCGCGGTTCCGGGGAGCTGTTTTTT

D gene: NA
J gene: TRBJ1-1
V gene: TRBV27
clone size: NA
CDR3 protein: CASLSSRGNTEAFF
CDR3 DNA: TGTGCCAGCCTCTCGTCAAGGGGGAACACTGAAGCTTTCTTT

D gene: TRBD2
J gene: TRBJ2-3
V gene: TRBV6-5
clone size: NA
CDR3 protein: CASRVPGGSTDTQYF
CDR3 DNA: TGTGCCAGCAGGGTCCCGGGGGGGAGCACAGATACGCAGTATTTT

D gene: TRBD1
J gene: TRBJ2-7
V gene: TRBV6-5
clone size: NA
CDR3 protein: CASSSYGTGIAEQYF
CDR3 DNA: TGTGCCAGCAGTTCCTACGGGACAGGGATCGCCGAGCAGTACTTC

D gene: TRBD1
J gene: TRBJ1-3
V gene: TRBV19
clone size: NA
CDR3 protein: CASSIPTGGSGNTIYF
CDR3 DNA: TGTGCCAGTAGTATCCCTACAGGGGGCTCTGGAAACACCATATATTTT

D gene: NA
J gene: TRBJ2-3
V gene: TRBV5-1
clone size: NA
CDR3 protein: CASSKGTTDTQYF
CDR3 DNA: TGCGCCAGCAGCAAGGGGACTACAGATACGCAGTATTTT

D gene: TRBD1
J gene: TRBJ2-7
V gene: TRBV5-4
clone size: NA
CDR3 protein: CASSPRQGIHEQYF
CDR3 DNA: TGTGCCAGCAGCCCCCGACAGGGTATCCACGAGCAGTACTTC

D gene: NA
J gene: TRBJ1-3
V gene: TRBV7-2
clone size: NA
CDR3 protein: CASSLGRGSSGNTIYF
CDR3 DNA: TGTGCCAGCAGCTTGGGCAGGGGCTCCTCTGGAAACACCATATATTTT

D gene: NA
J gene: TRBJ2-7
V gene: TRBV6-1
clone size: NA
CDR3 protein: CASSETTGASYEQYF
CDR3 DNA: TGTGCCAGCAGTGAAACGACAGGTGCCTCCTACGAGCAGTACTTC

D gene: TRBD1
J gene: TRBJ2-3
V gene: TRBV3-1/TRBV3-2
clone size: NA
CDR3 protein: CASSRDRAANTQYF
CDR3 DNA: TGTGCCAGCAGCCGGGACAGGGCGGCCAATACGCAGTATTTT

D gene: NA
J gene: TRBJ2-3
V gene: TRBV6-4
clone size: NA
CDR3 protein: CASSLDSGSTDTQYF
CDR3 DNA: TGTGCCAGCAGCCTAGACTCGGGGAGCACAGATACGCAGTATTTT

D gene: TRBD1
J gene: TRBJ1-5
V gene: TRBV24-1
clone size: NA
CDR3 protein: CATSDPGQGNQPQHF
CDR3 DNA: TGTGCCACCAGTGACCCGGGACAGGGAAATCAGCCCCAGCATTTT

D gene: TRBD2
J gene: TRBJ2-1
V gene: TRBV20-1
clone size: NA
CDR3 protein: CSASPSGRALYLEQFF
CDR3 DNA: TGCAGTGCTAGTCCTAGCGGGAGGGCCCTGTACCTTGAGCAGTTCTTC

D gene: TRBD2
J gene: TRBJ2-3
V gene: TRBV6-5
clone size: NA
CDR3 protein: CASSYGGGTGDTQYF
CDR3 DNA: TGTGCCAGCAGTTACGGCGGGGGAACGGGAGATACGCAGTATTTT

D gene: NA
J gene: TRBJ1-1
V gene: TRBV19
clone size: NA
CDR3 protein: CASSRENLNTEAFF
CDR3 DNA: TGTGCCAGTAGTAGGGAGAATTTGAACACTGAAGCTTTCTTT